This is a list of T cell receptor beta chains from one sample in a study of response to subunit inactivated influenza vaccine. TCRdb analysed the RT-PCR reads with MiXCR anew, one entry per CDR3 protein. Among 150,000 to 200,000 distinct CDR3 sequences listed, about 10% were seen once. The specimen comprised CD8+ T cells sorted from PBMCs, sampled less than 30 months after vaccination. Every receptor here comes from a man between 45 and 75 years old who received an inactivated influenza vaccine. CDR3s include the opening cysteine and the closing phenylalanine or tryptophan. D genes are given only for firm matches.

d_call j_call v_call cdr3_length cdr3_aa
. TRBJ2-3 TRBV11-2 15 CASSYPRDPGDTQYF
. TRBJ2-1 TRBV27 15 CASSLTVSSYNEQFF
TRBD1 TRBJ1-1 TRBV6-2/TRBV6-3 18 CASRTHRDRDRMNTEAFF
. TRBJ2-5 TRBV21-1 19 CASSECPKRASGRMETQYF
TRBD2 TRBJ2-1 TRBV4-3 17 CASSQDRASGSYNEQFF
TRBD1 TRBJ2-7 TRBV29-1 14 CSVDPGQGAGEQYF
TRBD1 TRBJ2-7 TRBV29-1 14 CSVAAGTGGYEQYF
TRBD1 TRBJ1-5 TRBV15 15 CATRQGRNSNQPQHF
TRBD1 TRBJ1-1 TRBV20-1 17 CSARDPVGQGLNTEAFF
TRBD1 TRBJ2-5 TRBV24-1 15 CATSDIQGAGETQYF
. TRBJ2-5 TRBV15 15 CATSRVYGGWETQYF
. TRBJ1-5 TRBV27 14 CASSSQGYNQPQHF
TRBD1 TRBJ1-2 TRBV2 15 CASSAGAQGAYGYTF
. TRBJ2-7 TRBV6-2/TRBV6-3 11 CASPNIGEQYF
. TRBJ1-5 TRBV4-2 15 CASSPSGATGQPQHF
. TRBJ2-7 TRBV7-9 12 CASSLRLYEQYF
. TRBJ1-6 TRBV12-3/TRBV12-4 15 CASSLALGGNSPLHF
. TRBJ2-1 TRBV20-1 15 CSARTSYPPYNEQFF
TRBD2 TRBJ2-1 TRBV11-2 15 CASSRSSGSYNEQFF
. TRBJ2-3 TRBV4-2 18 CASSPRGQVGASTDTQYF